These 14 T cell receptor beta chains share one sample of origin, sequenced in a study of blood T cell repertoires in COVID-19. Sequencing used immunoSEQ multiplex PCR; TCRdb keeps in-frame clones, though not all of them. The sample yields roughly 200,000 clones, 70% to 90% seen once. Source material: PBMCs or T cells enriched from blood (not recorded which). The origin of the receptors is a woman aged 50 to 60 in a cohort exposed to, infected with or recovered from COVID-19 (not recorded which).

Only one count was recorded for this clone. This chain connects TRBV6-5 to TRBJ1-1; 10 positions agree with TRBD1. V lost 2 bases and J lost 7; bases outside the gene matches: 10. This CDR3 has 16 residues. CDR1 is MNHEY, CDR2 SVGAGI, per germline. In DNA form, the CDR3 reads TGTGCCAGCAGTTACCGGTATCGACAGGGGGCGAGTGAAGCTTTCTTT. Translating gives CASSYRYRQGASEAFF.

In its sample, this clone was seen once. The gene calls are TRBV11-2 and TRBJ2-7; D perhaps matches TRBD2 (6 bases). V was clipped by 1 base and J by 2 bases, with 15 bases between them. The germline V gene encodes CDR1 SGHAT and CDR2 FQNNGV. The CDR3 covers 16 residues. In nucleotides, the CDR3 is TGTGCCAGCAGCTTAGTCGCGGCAGGCGGGGCCTACGAGCAGTACTTC. Residues: CASSLVAAGGAYEQYF.

V gene TRBV29-1 combines with J gene TRBJ1-2; the D is unclear. The ends were cut back, 5 bases at V and 5 bases at J, with 9 bases in the middle. CDR3 length: 11 residues. Germline V gene lookup returns CDR1 SQVTM and CDR2 ANQGSEA. CDR3 nucleotide sequence: TGCAGCGTTACTTCGGGTTATGGCTACACCTTC. Protein sequence: CSVTSGYGYTF. The entire variable domain, with the rest obtained from reference TRBV29-1 and TRBJ1-2, is as follows: SAVISQKPSRDICQRGTSLTIQCQVDSQVTMMFWYRQQPGQSLTLIATANQGSEATYESGFVIDKFPISRPNLTFSTLTVSNMSPEDSSIYLCSVTSGYGYTFGSGTRLTVV.

The V gene is TRBV11-2, the J gene TRBJ1-1; D is possibly TRBD1 (6 bases). Germline V gene sequence: CDR1 SGHAT, CDR2 FQNNGV. This CDR3 contains 12 residues. The V end lost 1 base, the J end lost 7 bases, and 7 bases lay between the germline ends. CDR3 region: CASSLVQGEAFF. Here the CDR3 DNA reads TGTGCCAGCAGCTTAGTACAGGGTGAAGCTTTCTTT.

The V call is TRBV5-4, the J call TRBJ2-3, with TRBD2 identical over 8 bases. The CDR3 runs to 16 residues. With V trimmed by 0 bases and J by 5 bases, 8 bases remained unmatched. CDR1 and CDR2 from the germline V gene are SGHNT and YYREEE (reference sequence). Here the CDR3 DNA reads TGTGCCAGCAGCTTGGCCGGGACTAGAGGGGTAGATACGCAGTATTTT. It yields the protein CASSLAGTRGVDTQYF.

The J gene is TRBJ1-1, the V gene TRBV19; 7 bases match TRBD1. Germline V gene lookup returns CDR1 LNHDA and CDR2 SQIVND (reference sequence). The V and J ends lost 4 bases and 3 bases, in that order; junction bases with no gene match: 5. CDR3 length: 14 amino acids. DNA for the CDR3: TGTGCCAGTAGTACGATCGACAGGGACACTGAAGCTTTCTTT. Its protein is CASSTIDRDTEAFF.

The J gene is TRBJ1-2, the V gene TRBV4-3, with 9 positions matching TRBD1. The CDR3 consists of 14 residues. The V and J ends lost 3 bases and 7 bases, in that order; junction bases with no gene match: 6. Looked up from germline, CDR1 is LGHNA and CDR2 is YSLEER. Here the CDR3 DNA reads TGCGCCAGCAGCCACCAGGGACAGGGTCGTGGCTACACCTTC. Residues: CASSHQGQGRGYTF.

The rearrangement links TRBV10-3 to TRBJ1-2; tentative D call: TRBD1 (6 bases). CDR3 size: 13 residues. Germline assignment: CDR1 ENHRY and CDR2 SYGVKD. V lost 2 bases, J lost 9 bases, and 13 bases lay in between. CDR3 DNA: TGTGCCATCAGTGAGGACAGGACCCAGCGCTACACCTTC. Translated, it gives CAISEDRTQRYTF.

The V and J genes are TRBV6-1 and TRBJ1-5, with unresolved D. The CDR3 is 13 amino acids. Germline V CDR1 and CDR2: MNHNS, SASEGT. V lost 3 bases and J 9 bases, leaving 12 bases between the germline ends. The CDR3, as DNA: TGTGCCAGCAGTGACGGGTCTGGGTGGCCCCAGCATTTT. This sequence encodes CASSDGSGWPQHF.

CDR3 protein: CASSLGGAGANVLTF. The CDR3 DNA follows: TGTGCCAGCAGCTTAGGAGGGGCTGGGGCCAACGTCCTGACTTTC. This chain uses TRBV13 with TRBJ2-6; possibly TRBD1 for D (5 bases). Looked up from germline, CDR1 is PRHDT and CDR2 is FYEKMQ (reference sequence). Trimming took 0 bases from V and 2 from J, leaving 5 bases between them. This CDR3 has 15 amino acids.

The rearrangement links TRBV7-6 to TRBJ1-1; 7 bases are shared with TRBD1. The CDR3 is made up of 15 amino acids. V lost 5 bases and J lost 1; bases outside the gene matches: 7. Per the germline V gene, CDR1 is SGHVS and CDR2 is FNYEAQ. CDR3 loop: CASSQQTGKNTEAFF. CDR3 bases: TGTGCCAGCAGCCAGCAGACAGGGAAGAACACTGAAGCTTTCTTT.

The genes are TRBV4-1 and TRBJ1-2, with D possibly being TRBD1 (6 bases). Germline lookup yields CDR1 MGHRA and CDR2 YSYEKL. This CDR3 has 16 residues. The V end lost 0 bases, the J end lost 1 base, and 12 bases lay between the germline ends. The CDR3 loop is CASSQDPGQLNYGYTF. CDR3 nucleotide sequence: TGCGCCAGCAGCCAAGATCCCGGACAGCTTAACTATGGCTACACCTTC.

This chain uses TRBV27 with TRBJ2-1; TRBD2 agrees at 8 bases. The CDR3 sequence is 14 residues long. Germline loops: CDR1 MNHEY, CDR2 SMNVEV (reference sequence). V lost 6 bases, J lost 2 bases, and 3 bases stayed unmatched. CDR3 nucleotides: TGTGCCAGCAGCCCGCGGGGGGCCTACAATGAGCAGTTCTTC. Translation gives CASSPRGAYNEQFF.

V usage is TRBV11-3 and J usage is TRBJ2-3, with D uncertain. Trimming removed 1 base at V and 1 base at J, with 9 bases between. CDR3 size: 15 residues. Per the germline V gene, CDR1 is SGHNT and CDR2 is YENEEA. The CDR3 DNA reads as TGTGCCAGCAGCTTAGGAGGAGAAGGCACAGATACGCAGTATTTT. As protein: CASSLGGEGTDTQYF.